The rows below give T cell receptor beta chains drawn from one sample of a study of chemoradiotherapy in HPV16-positive cancers. Data came from immunoSEQ multiplex PCR; TCRdb stores just in-frame clones and leaves some out. The table shows over 10,000 clones, with around 85% occurring only once. This specimen was collected from a patient who underwent chemoradiotherapy. The receptors shown here come from a human donor with HPV-associated anogenital cancer. The CDR3 runs from the conserved cysteine through the conserved F or W. Each record gives: D gene, V gene, clone size, J gene, CDR3 DNA, CDR3 protein. The D gene is left open where the match is weak. Only some rows state a clone size, as once, few, many or a class for expanded clones.

>-|TRBV13|-|TRBJ2-7
TGTGCCAGCAGCTTAGGCTTGGCGGATACCTACGAGCAGTACTTC
CASSLGLADTYEQYF
>TRBD1|TRBV5-6|few|TRBJ1-2
TGTGCCAGCAGTCGTGACAGGGTATATGGCTACACCTTC
CASSRDRVYGYTF
>-|TRBV4-1|few|TRBJ2-2
TGCGCCAGCAGCCCTTGGGGGACAACGAACACCGGGGAGCTGTTTTTT
CASSPWGTTNTGELFF
>TRBD1|TRBV29-1|-|TRBJ2-7
TGCAGCGCCGGACAGGGGAACGGTTACGAGCAGTACTTC
CSAGQGNGYEQYF
>-|TRBV18|-|TRBJ1-1
TGTGCCAGCTCACCTTCGGGAGGAGGGAGCACTGAAGCTTTCTTT
CASSPSGGGSTEAFF
>-|TRBV20-1|-|TRBJ2-5
TGCAGTGCCCCGACTAGAGAGACCCAGTACTTC
CSAPTRETQYF
>-|TRBV4-1|-|TRBJ2-3
TGCGCCAGCAGCTCCGCCACGCGCACAGATACGCAGTATTTT
CASSSATRTDTQYF
>-|TRBV4-1|-|TRBJ2-6
TGCGCCAGCAGCCCCACTCTAACGGCCTCTGGGGCCAACGTCCTGACTTTC
CASSPTLTASGANVLTF
>-|TRBV6-5|-|TRBJ1-6
TGTGCCAGCAGCCTACACTCGGCTTGGTCACCCCTCCACTTT
CASSLHSAWSPLHF
>-|TRBV10-3|-|TRBJ1-6
TGTGCCATCAGTAATACAAATACCCTCCACTTT
CAISNTNTLHF
>-|TRBV2|-|TRBJ1-6
TGTGCCAGCAGTACGATTCGAGGGGGGCACGCGTCTTTTTCACCCCTCCACTTT
CASSTIRGGHASFSPLHF
>-|TRBV12-5|-|TRBJ1-1
TGTGCTAGTGGTTTGGGCCACTTTAACACTGAAGCTTTCTTT
CASGLGHFNTEAFF
>TRBD1|TRBV7-9|-|TRBJ1-4
TGTGCCAGCAGCTATTCCGGGACAGGGGAGGAAAAACTGTTTTTT
CASSYSGTGEEKLFF
>TRBD1|TRBV11-2|-|TRBJ2-3
TGTGCCAGCAGTAGGCGGACAGGGGGCGCAGATACGCAGTATTTT
CASSRRTGGADTQYF
>-|TRBV18|-|TRBJ1-5
TGTGCCAGCTCACCAGGGGGGGGTAGTCAGCCCCAGCATTTT
CASSPGGGSQPQHF
>TRBD1|TRBV19|-|TRBJ1-2
TGTGCCAGTAGCATAACAGGGGAGGGTAATGGCTACACCTTC
CASSITGEGNGYTF
>TRBD1|TRBV5-6|-|TRBJ2-7
TGTGCCAGCAGCCGGACAGGGGTCGCCTACGAGCAGTACTTC
CASSRTGVAYEQYF
>-|TRBV10-2|few|TRBJ1-6
TGCGCCAGCAGTGACGGGGCGCGGGGATATTCACCCCTCCACTTT
CASSDGARGYSPLHF
>-|TRBV14|-|TRBJ2-2
TGTGCCAGCAGCCAGGGACCAGGCACCGGGGAGCTGTTTTTT
CASSQGPGTGELFF
>TRBD1|TRBV4-1|-|TRBJ1-4
TGCGCCAGCAGCCGGATCCCGGGACAGGGGGAAGAAAAACTGTTTTTT
CASSRIPGQGEEKLFF
>-|TRBV4-1|-|TRBJ2-6
TGCGCCAGCAGCCAGGCGGATGGGGCTGGGGCCAACGTCCTGACTTTC
CASSQADGAGANVLTF
>-|TRBV9|few|TRBJ2-2
TGTGCCAGCAGCGTTAGTTCTTCCGGGGAGCTGTTTTTT
CASSVSSSGELFF
>TRBD1|TRBV2|few|TRBJ1-6
TGTGCCACCTCCCGGGACAGAAATTCACCCCTCCACTTT
CATSRDRNSPLHF
>-|TRBV6-1|-|TRBJ1-6
TGTGCCAGCAGTCATATGACAGACAATTCACCCCTCCACTTT
CASSHMTDNSPLHF
>-|TRBV6-1|-|TRBJ1-4
TGTGCCAGCACCACCGGGACGTTTGTAGAAAAACTGTTTTTT
CASTTGTFVEKLFF
>-|TRBV5-1|-|TRBJ1-4
TGCGCCAGCAGCGCCGCAACCCCAAATGAAAAACTGTTTTTT
CASSAATPNEKLFF
>-|TRBV7-2|-|TRBJ1-1
TGTGCCAGCCGGGGGAGGAGTCTTGAAGCTTTCTTT
CASRGRSLEAFF
>TRBD1|TRBV10-3|-|TRBJ1-2
TGTGCCATCACGGACAGGGGGTTTAAGTATGGCTACACCTTC
CAITDRGFKYGYTF
>-|TRBV29-1|few|TRBJ1-2
TGCAGCGTTGGGGACGGCTACACCTTC
CSVGDGYTF
>TRBD1|TRBV7-6|few|TRBJ1-5
TGTGCCAGCAGCCTGACAGGGAGGCAGCCCCAGCATTTT
CASSLTGRQPQHF
>TRBD1|TRBV6-5|-|TRBJ1-3
TGTGCCAGCAGCCGTGGGACAGTTAGAGACAACACCATATATTTT
CASSRGTVRDNTIYF
>-|TRBV11-2|-|TRBJ2-5
TGTGCCAGCAGCTTAGCGGAGACCCAGTACTTC
CASSLAETQYF
>TRBD2|TRBV9|-|TRBJ2-1
TGTGCCAGCAGCGTAGACGGGGGGACTTACAATGAGCAGTTCTTC
CASSVDGGTYNEQFF
>-|TRBV7-2|-|TRBJ2-7
TGTGCCAGCAGCCCTGGGGCGGGACACTACGAGCAGTACTTC
CASSPGAGHYEQYF
>-|TRBV5-1|-|TRBJ1-1
TGCGCCAGCAGCCCCTACAGGAACACTGAAGCTTTCTTT
CASSPYRNTEAFF
>-|TRBV7-9|few|TRBJ1-2
TGTGCCAGCAGCTCACGGGGCACAGGGAGTTATGGCTACACCTTC
CASSSRGTGSYGYTF
>-|TRBV6-5|-|TRBJ2-7
TGTGCCAGCAGTTACTCGGGACCCTACGAGCAGTACTTC
CASSYSGPYEQYF
>TRBD1|TRBV5-1|-|TRBJ1-4
TGCGCCAGCAGCTTGGGACAGGGGGGCGAAAAACTGTTTTTT
CASSLGQGGEKLFF
>-|TRBV7-2|-|TRBJ2-3
TGTGCCAGCAGAAGGGGGGGCACAGATACACAGTATTTT
CASRRGGTDTQYF
>-|TRBV11-2|-|TRBJ2-3
TGTGCCAGCAGCCCGGTCAGGGGTCACGGTACGCAGTATTTT
CASSPVRGHGTQYF
>-|TRBV5-6|-|TRBJ2-3
TGTGCCAGCAGCTTTAATTTCGAAGATACGCAGTATTTT
CASSFNFEDTQYF
>TRBD1|TRBV7-9|-|TRBJ1-1
TGTGCCAGCAGCGCACCGGGACAGGGAAACACTGAAGCTTTCTTT
CASSAPGQGNTEAFF
>TRBD1|TRBV15|-|TRBJ1-2
TGTGCCACCAGCAGAGAGGGACAGGTATATGGGACCTATGGCTACACCTTC
CATSREGQVYGTYGYTF
>TRBD2|TRBV5-4|-|TRBJ2-7
TGTGCCAGCAGCTTGGCAAGCGGGGGGGCGATATACGAGCAGTACTTC
CASSLASGGAIYEQYF
>TRBD2|TRBV11-2|-|TRBJ2-1
TGTGCCAGCAGCTCACGGGGGGGCTCCTACAATGAGCAGTTCTTC
CASSSRGGSYNEQFF
>-|TRBV7-8|-|TRBJ2-7
TGTGCCAGCAGCTTAGCGGGGGGAACGACCTACGAGCAGTACTTC
CASSLAGGTTYEQYF
>-|TRBV16|-|TRBJ2-2
TGTGCCAGCAGCCACAGACCCCGGGGGACCGGGGAGCTGTTTTTT
CASSHRPRGTGELFF
>-|TRBV4-1|-|TRBJ1-3
TGCGCCAGCAGCCAAGATTGGCCTAGCTCTGGAAACACCATATATTTT
CASSQDWPSSGNTIYF
>-|TRBV28|-|TRBJ1-6
TGTGCCAGCAGTTTTTCAACGCTGTCACCCCTCCACTTT
CASSFSTLSPLHF
>-|TRBV5-4|-|TRBJ1-2
TGTGCCAGCAGCTCCCCCCGGGACGGCAGGGGCTACACCTTC
CASSSPRDGRGYTF
>TRBD2|TRBV2|-|TRBJ2-3
TGTGCCAGCAGGAGGGAGCGGGGGTCCCTTTCCTCACGAGATACGCAGTATTTT
CASRRERGSLSSRDTQYF
>TRBD1|TRBV18|-|TRBJ2-1
TGTGCCAGCTGCGGACAGGGCTTCTCCTACAATGAGCAGTTCTTC
CASCGQGFSYNEQFF
>TRBD1|TRBV7-9|-|TRBJ2-5
TGTGCCAGCAGCAAATCGACAGGGGTCGAGACCCAGTACTTC
CASSKSTGVETQYF
>TRBD2|TRBV27|-|TRBJ2-3
TGTGCCAGCAGTTTAGCGGCTAGCGGGGGGGCTAGCACAGATACGCAGTATTTT
CASSLAASGGASTDTQYF
>-|TRBV13|-|TRBJ1-3
TGTGCCAGCAGCCTCGTTCAAGAGCCGAACACCATATATTTT
CASSLVQEPNTIYF